Shown below are 2 T cell receptor beta chains from a single sample sequenced in a study of cytomegalovirus exposure and HLA in healthy donors. Vbeta (60) and Jbeta (13) primers were used in the PCR. Data came from immunoSEQ multiplex PCR; TCRdb stores just in-frame clones and leaves some out. The sample yields around 130,000 clones, roughly four fifths seen once. Source material: PBMCs. These receptors all stem from a boy younger than 10 in good health and CMV-seronegative.

The rearrangement links TRBV13 to TRBJ2-2; D might be TRBD1 (6 bases). This CDR3 comprises 16 residues. CDR1 PRHDT and CDR2 FYEKMQ come from the germline V gene (reference sequence). The V end lost 1 base, the J end lost 4 bases, and 13 bases lay between the germline ends. The CDR3 loop is CASSLVGQPSTGELFF. The CDR3 DNA reads as TGTGCCAGCAGCTTAGTTGGACAGCCCTCCACCGGGGAGCTGTTTTTT.

The rearrangement joins TRBV19 to TRBJ1-2; 8 bases match TRBD1. Germline V CDR1 and CDR2: LNHDA, SQIVND (reference sequence). The CDR3 is made up of 13 amino acids. V gave up 7 bases and J gave up 6 bases; unmatched junction bases: 7. CDR3: CASTYTGGDGYTF. In DNA, the CDR3 is TGTGCCAGTACCTACACAGGGGGAGATGGCTACACCTTC.